This is a list of T cell receptor beta chains from one sample in a study of PD-1 blockade in classical Hodgkin lymphoma. Produced via immunoSEQ multiplex PCR; TCRdb's table is partial and in-frame only. The data show about 15,000 clones, with 70% to 90% seen just once and around 4.5% held by the top ten. This material consisted of peripheral blood mononuclear cells (PBMCs), taken at baseline. The receptors here all came from a human donor with classical Hodgkin lymphoma. Both conserved end residues are part of each CDR3. Each record gives: CDR3 DNA, CDR3 protein, clone size, CDR3 length, J gene, V gene, D gene. The D gene is left open where the match is weak. Where a row states a size, it is once, few, many or the class of an expanded clone; other rows omit it.

TGTGCCAGCAGCCCCTTGGGGGGTCCCCGCTACAATGAGCAGTTCTTC | CASSPLGGPRYNEQFF | NA | 16 | TRBJ2-1 | TRBV14 | NA
TGTGCCAGCAGCTGGGGGGGTTCTTCCCGGGGCTCCTATAATTCACCCCTCCACTTT | CASSWGGSSRGSYNSPLHF | NA | 19 | TRBJ1-6 | TRBV7-9 | NA
TGTGCCAGCAGCCTAGACAGGGGGAGCAATGAGCAGTTCTTC | CASSLDRGSNEQFF | NA | 14 | TRBJ2-1 | TRBV7-8 | TRBD1
TGTGCCACCAGCAGTCTTGGTGCCTACAATGAGCAGTTCTTC | CATSSLGAYNEQFF | NA | 14 | TRBJ2-1 | TRBV15 | NA
TGCAGCGCCCAGGGCTCTGGGGCCAACGTCCTGACTTTC | CSAQGSGANVLTF | NA | 13 | TRBJ2-6 | TRBV29-1 | NA
TGTGCCAGCAGCCCCCGTGTACTAGCGGGAGACAATGAGCAGTTCTTC | CASSPRVLAGDNEQFF | NA | 16 | TRBJ2-1 | TRBV7-3 | TRBD2
TGTGCCAGCCATGGGAGGGGACGGGACTACGAGCAGTACTTC | CASHGRGRDYEQYF | few | 14 | TRBJ2-7 | TRBV28 | TRBD2
TGTGCCTGGAGCCAGGTGGGCAGTCAGCCCCAGCATTTT | CAWSQVGSQPQHF | NA | 13 | TRBJ1-5 | TRBV30 | NA
TGTGCCAGTAGTGCCCCCTTTATAGATGAGCAGTTCTTC | CASSAPFIDEQFF | NA | 13 | TRBJ2-1 | TRBV19 | NA
TGCAGCGCTGGGGGTAGGACGCACGGGAACTATTATGGCTACACCTTC | CSAGGRTHGNYYGYTF | NA | 16 | TRBJ1-2 | TRBV29-1 | NA
TGTGCCAGCAGCGTAGCCTCGGATGATGGCTACACCTTC | CASSVASDDGYTF | NA | 13 | TRBJ1-2 | TRBV9 | NA
TGTGCCAGCAGCGTAGAGGGGGACGCTTACAATGAGCAGTTCTTC | CASSVEGDAYNEQFF | NA | 15 | TRBJ2-1 | TRBV9 | NA
TGTGCCAGCTCCACCGAAGCCGGGACTATGAAGTACAATGAGCAGTTCTTC | CASSTEAGTMKYNEQFF | NA | 17 | TRBJ2-1 | TRBV18 | TRBD2
TGTGCCACCAGCAGGGGCCTATCCAATGAGCAGTTCTTC | CATSRGLSNEQFF | NA | 13 | TRBJ2-1 | TRBV15 | NA
TGTGCCAGCAACCTATGGGGCAGGGAGTACTTC | CASNLWGREYF | NA | 11 | TRBJ2-7 | TRBV21-1 | NA
TGTGCCAGCAGTCTGAGTCGGGACAGAAAAAACTACGAGCAGTACTTC | CASSLSRDRKNYEQYF | NA | 16 | TRBJ2-7 | TRBV2 | TRBD1
TGTGCCAGCAGCTTGGTTCTGGCAGAGACCCAGTACTTC | CASSLVLAETQYF | NA | 13 | TRBJ2-5 | TRBV5-5 | NA
TGTGCCAGCAGCTTGAGCAGGGGAGCCTACGAGCAGTACTTC | CASSLSRGAYEQYF | NA | 14 | TRBJ2-7 | TRBV5-5 | NA
TGTGCCAGCAGCTTGACGGACAACATGAACACTGAAGCTTTCTTT | CASSLTDNMNTEAFF | NA | 15 | TRBJ1-1 | TRBV5-6 | NA
TGCGCCAGCAGCTTAACCCAGGGCCACTGGAACACTGAAGCTTTCTTT | CASSLTQGHWNTEAFF | NA | 16 | TRBJ1-1 | TRBV5-1 | NA
TGCGCCAGCAGCCAAGAATCTAGCGGCACAGATACGCAGTATTTT | CASSQESSGTDTQYF | NA | 15 | TRBJ2-3 | TRBV4-3 | NA
TGCGCCAGCAGCTGGTCGCGGGAGGGTCTCAATGAGCAGTTCTTC | CASSWSREGLNEQFF | NA | 15 | TRBJ2-1 | TRBV4-1 | TRBD2
TGTGCCAGCAGAGTAGAGGGTTTCGGGAACACTGAAGCTTTCTTT | CASRVEGFGNTEAFF | NA | 15 | TRBJ1-1 | TRBV2 | NA
TGCGCCAGCAGCTTGGCCGGGTTACAAGAGACCCAGTACTTC | CASSLAGLQETQYF | NA | 14 | TRBJ2-5 | TRBV5-1 | NA
TGTGCCATCGACGAGGGGGTAGCCGTGGGGAGTGAGCAGTTCTTC | CAIDEGVAVGSEQFF | NA | 15 | TRBJ2-1 | TRBV2 | NA
TGTGCCTGGAGTCCCTACGGGACAGCCGTCGGCTACACCTTC | CAWSPYGTAVGYTF | few | 14 | TRBJ1-2 | TRBV30 | TRBD1
TGTGCCAGCAGCTTTCCGGGGGACCTCTCCTACGAGCAGTACTTC | CASSFPGDLSYEQYF | NA | 15 | TRBJ2-7 | TRBV7-9 | NA
TGCGCCAGCAGCCCTGTTAGGGGGAGCGGGAGTGTGCTGGACGAGCAGTACTTC | CASSPVRGSGSVLDEQYF | large | 18 | TRBJ2-7 | TRBV4-3 | TRBD2